These 13 T cell receptor beta chains came from one sample sequenced in a study of Graves' ophthalmopathy and Graves' hyperthyroidism (dated by TCRdb to the late 2010s). This sample was sequenced with an Illumina HiSeq 2000. For repertoire sequencing, TCR beta CDR3 regions were amplified from RNA transcripts. A first-round RT-PCR used HTBI primers with the Qiagen OneStep RT-PCR kit, followed by a second-round multiplex PCR, size selection and purification. TCRdb took the public reads, trimmed them with fastp at Q25, ran MiXCR for clone calling and kept in-frame beta chains. Every distinct CDR3 protein forms one entry, paired with its most common genes and DNA. Counted in this sample were 400,000 to 450,000 distinct CDR3 sequences; 20% to 25% of them appeared once. The ten largest clonotypes hold 2.5% to 3% of the sample. The sequenced sample consisted of peripheral blood. These receptors were taken from a woman between 18 and 29 years old with stable Graves' hyperthyroidism. Donor details come from another sample of the same person, matched by shared clones.

This clonotype has a count of ten or more. CDR3 loop: CASSLVSLRESTEQYF. In DNA, the CDR3 is TGTGCCAGCAGCTTAGTGTCCTTGCGGGAGTCCACCGAGCAGTACTTC. The chain uses TRBV11-1 and TRBJ2-7; 7 bases map to TRBD2. CDR3 length: 16 residues. Trimming removed 1 base from V and 6 bases from J; junction bases left unmatched: 12. Germline loops: CDR1 SGHAT, CDR2 FQDESV (reference sequence).

The chain combines TRBV6-1 with TRBJ2-5, with D hard to call. This CDR3 comprises 13 residues. Looked up from germline, CDR1 is MNHNS and CDR2 is SASEGT. Between the trimmed V and J ends, which lost 6 bases and 1 base, there was a span of 9 bases. The CDR3: CASSVARQETQYF. DNA of the CDR3: TGTGCCAGCAGCGTAGCACGCCAAGAGACCCAGTACTTC.

This clonotype was seen many times. The limits of the CDR3 on the DNA are not certain, so only TCRdb's listed CDR3 is given. V usage is TRBV19 and J usage is TRBJ1-5; the D call in the table, TRBD1, was not verified against the DNA. The CDR3 numbers 15 amino acids, ends counted. The germline V gene encodes CDR1 LNHDA and CDR2 SQIVND (reference sequence). The CDR3 sequence: CASTSGQGGNQPQHF.

In this sample, this clonotype turned up many times. The chain joins TRBV6-2 or TRBV6-3 to TRBJ2-5; 9 bases line up with TRBD2. Germline V gene data show CDR1 as MNHEY and CDR2 as SVGEGT. The CDR3 covers 15 residues. The V gene end was trimmed by 6 bases and the J gene end by 2 bases; junction bases not matched to a gene: 7. CDR3 DNA: TGTGCCAGCAGAGAGGCGGGAGGGTTTCAAGAGACCCAGTACTTC. The encoded protein is CASREAGGFQETQYF.

This clonotype was counted many times. This chain connects TRBV29-1 to TRBJ2-5; possibly TRBD2 for D (6 bases). This CDR3 is 12 amino acids long. V lost 5 bases and J lost 0, with 7 bases in between. CDR1 and CDR2 from the germline V gene are SQVTM and ANQGSEA. Written as DNA, the CDR3 is TGCAGCGTTTTAGCGGACCAAGAGACCCAGTACTTC. Its protein product is CSVLADQETQYF.

This clonotype was seen at least ten times. J is TRBJ2-7 and V is TRBV5-1; D perhaps matches TRBD2 (5 bases). V was shortened by 4 bases and J by 6 bases, with 14 bases between the two germline ends. Germline CDR1 and CDR2: SGHRS and YFSETQ. This CDR3 spans 13 amino acids. DNA for the CDR3: TGCGCCAGCAGCCCCCGAGAAGAGGGCGAGCAGTACTTC. Amino acids: CASSPREEGEQYF.

This clonotype was counted ten times or more. The chain uses TRBV28 and TRBJ1-5; D unclear. The CDR3 is 15 amino acids. From germline, CDR1 is MDHEN and CDR2 SYDVKM. V lost 4 bases, J lost 4 bases, and 14 bases lay in between. CDR3 DNA sequence: TGTGCCAGCAGTTCCCTCGGAGAGGCGAATCAGCCCCAGCATTTT. Protein: CASSSLGEANQPQHF.

This clonotype was counted many times. This chain joins TRBV19 and TRBJ2-2, with TRBD2 as a possible D gene (5 bases). The V end lost 2 bases, the J end lost 6 bases, and 10 bases lay between the germline ends. Germline V gene lookup returns CDR1 LNHDA and CDR2 SQIVND (reference sequence). This CDR3 comprises 14 residues. CDR3 in amino acids: CASSIRSGPGELFF. CDR3 nucleotide sequence: TGTGCCAGTAGTATAAGGAGCGGTCCCGGGGAGCTGTTTTTT.

The sample holds many counts of this clonotype. The chain employs TRBV12-3 or TRBV12-4 and TRBJ1-5, with no clear D. The CDR3 has 14 amino acids. V lost 5 bases and J 3 bases, leaving 11 bases between the germline ends. CDR3 bases: TGTGCCAGCAGTCCCCAGCAGAACAATCAGCCCCAGCATTTT. It yields the protein CASSPQQNNQPQHF.

This clonotype was seen repeatedly, ten times or more. This chain joins TRBV28 and TRBJ1-6, with D maybe TRBD1 (6 bases). The germline V and J ends were trimmed by 4 bases and 6 bases, with 13 bases remaining between them. Germline loops: CDR1 MDHEN, CDR2 SYDVKM. CDR3 size: 15 residues. CDR3 bases: TGTGCCAGCAGTTCCCCAGGGGAGGGTAATTCACCCCTCCACTTT. Translated: CASSSPGEGNSPLHF.

Many counts were recorded for this clonotype. This chain uses TRBV6-1 with TRBJ2-5; D gene unclear. Germline CDR1 and CDR2: MNHNS and SASEGT. The CDR3 length is 15 residues. V gave up 4 bases and J gave up 1 base, with 13 bases separating them. The CDR3 bases are TGTGCCAGCAGTGTCCACCCGGACGGCCAAGAGACCCAGTACTTC. Translated, it gives CASSVHPDGQETQYF.

This clonotype was found many times. The chain is built from TRBV7-9 and TRBJ1-6, with 7 nucleotides matching TRBD1. CDR1 is SEHNR and CDR2 is FQNEAQ in the germline V gene (reference sequence). The CDR3 covers 16 residues. The J segment lost 8 bases and the V segment lost 2 bases, leaving 9 bases of the junction unmatched. The CDR3 region has the DNA TGTGCCAGCAGCTTAAGGGACAGTTCCCGTTATTCACCCCTCCACTTT. As protein: CASSLRDSSRYSPLHF.

This clonotype was recorded many times. The V call is TRBV3-1, the J call TRBJ2-7; D is perhaps TRBD1 (5 bases). This CDR3 is built from 17 residues. The germline V gene encodes CDR1 LGHDT and CDR2 YNNKEL (reference sequence). Trimming pared 0 bases from V and 2 bases from J, leaving 17 bases between. CDR3 in amino acids: CASSQDGFRGPTYEQYF. The CDR3 DNA follows: TGTGCCAGCAGCCAAGATGGGTTTAGGGGTCCTACCTACGAGCAGTACTTC.